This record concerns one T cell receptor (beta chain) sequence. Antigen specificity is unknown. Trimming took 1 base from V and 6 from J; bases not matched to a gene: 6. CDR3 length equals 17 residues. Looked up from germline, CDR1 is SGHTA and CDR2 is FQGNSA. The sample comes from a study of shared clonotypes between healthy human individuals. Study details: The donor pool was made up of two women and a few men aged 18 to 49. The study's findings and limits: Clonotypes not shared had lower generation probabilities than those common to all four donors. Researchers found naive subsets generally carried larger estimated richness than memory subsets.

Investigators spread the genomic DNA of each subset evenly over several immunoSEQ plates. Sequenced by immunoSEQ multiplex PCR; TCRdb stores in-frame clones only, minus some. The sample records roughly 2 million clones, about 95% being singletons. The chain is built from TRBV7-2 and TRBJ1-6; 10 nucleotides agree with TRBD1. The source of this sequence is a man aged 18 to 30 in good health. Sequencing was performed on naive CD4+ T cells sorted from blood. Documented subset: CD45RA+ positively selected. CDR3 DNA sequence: TGTGCCAGCAGCTTAGGGGACAGGGGATTACTTAATTCACCCCTCCACTTT. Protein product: CASSLGDRGLLNSPLHF.